The rows below give T cell receptor beta chains drawn from one sample of a study of CD8 T cells in Susac syndrome. TCRdb reprocessed the immunoSEQ multiplex PCR reads with MiXCR, giving one entry per CDR3 protein. This sample has hundreds of thousands of distinct CDR3 sequences, with 75% to 90% found just once. Sequenced input: CD8+ T cells from PBMCs. The source of these receptors is a human donor with multiple sclerosis. The CDR3 runs from the conserved cysteine through the conserved F or W. Fields, in order: CDR3 protein, CDR3 DNA, D gene, V gene, clone size, J gene. A D gene is named only where the DNA matches it firmly. The listing skips clone size in some rows; elsewhere it reads once, few, many or a size class.

CDR3aa: CASSLAGVDTEAFF
CDR3nt: TGCGCCAGCAGCTTGGCAGGGGTCGACACTGAAGCTTTCTTT
d_gene: NA
v_gene: TRBV5-1
abundance: NA
j_gene: TRBJ1-1

CDR3aa: CASSPEFQGTNYYEQYF
CDR3nt: TGTGCCAGCAGTCCGGAATTCCAGGGGACAAACTACTACGAGCAGTACTTC
d_gene: NA
v_gene: TRBV27
abundance: NA
j_gene: TRBJ2-7

CDR3aa: CSASWDRAPEQYF
CDR3nt: TGCAGTGCTAGCTGGGATAGGGCGCCCGAGCAGTACTTC
d_gene: NA
v_gene: TRBV20-1
abundance: NA
j_gene: TRBJ2-7

CDR3aa: CASSYFPGQGRYEQYF
CDR3nt: TGTGCCAGCAGTTACTTCCCCGGACAGGGGAGGTACGAGCAGTACTTC
d_gene: TRBD1
v_gene: TRBV6-5
abundance: NA
j_gene: TRBJ2-7

CDR3aa: CASLKTVTLSYEQYF
CDR3nt: TGTGCCAGCCTCAAGACAGTGACACTCTCCTACGAGCAGTACTTC
d_gene: NA
v_gene: TRBV2
abundance: NA
j_gene: TRBJ2-7

CDR3aa: CASSDWAGMNTEAFF
CDR3nt: TGTGCCAGCAGTGATTGGGCAGGGATGAACACTGAAGCTTTCTTT
d_gene: NA
v_gene: TRBV6-1
abundance: NA
j_gene: TRBJ1-1

CDR3aa: CASSSSGGAATGELFF
CDR3nt: TGTGCCAGCAGCTCGAGCGGGGGGGCCGCCACCGGGGAGCTGTTTTTT
d_gene: TRBD2
v_gene: TRBV7-9
abundance: NA
j_gene: TRBJ2-2

CDR3aa: CASNRPGDEQYF
CDR3nt: TGTGCCAGTAACCGTCCAGGGGACGAGCAGTACTTC
d_gene: NA
v_gene: TRBV19
abundance: NA
j_gene: TRBJ2-7

CDR3aa: CASSATGNSPLHF
CDR3nt: TGTGCCAGCAGTGCGACAGGGAATTCACCCCTCCACTTT
d_gene: TRBD1
v_gene: TRBV25-1
abundance: NA
j_gene: TRBJ1-6

CDR3aa: CASSYSRVPTNDQPQHF
CDR3nt: TGTGCCAGCAGTTACTCCCGGGTCCCAACGAACGACCAGCCCCAGCATTTT
d_gene: NA
v_gene: TRBV6-5
abundance: NA
j_gene: TRBJ1-5

CDR3aa: CASSPSSGVQETQYF
CDR3nt: TGTGCCAGCAGTCCCAGTTCTGGCGTTCAAGAGACCCAGTACTTC
d_gene: NA
v_gene: TRBV27
abundance: NA
j_gene: TRBJ2-5

CDR3aa: CAIGQGRFEGSEQFF
CDR3nt: TGTGCCATCGGACAGGGAAGGTTCGAAGGTTCTGAGCAGTTCTTC
d_gene: TRBD1
v_gene: TRBV10-3
abundance: NA
j_gene: TRBJ2-1

CDR3aa: CASSFDPGRPTGANVLTF
CDR3nt: TGTGCCAGCAGTTTTGACCCGGGCAGGCCAACTGGGGCCAACGTCCTGACTTTC
d_gene: NA
v_gene: TRBV12-3/TRBV12-4
abundance: NA
j_gene: TRBJ2-6

CDR3aa: CASSQYPGTGGTGELFF
CDR3nt: TGCGCCAGCAGCCAGTACCCCGGGACGGGAGGGACCGGGGAGCTGTTTTTT
d_gene: TRBD2
v_gene: TRBV4-1
abundance: NA
j_gene: TRBJ2-2

CDR3aa: CASSQDPSGRAVFYEQYF
CDR3nt: TGTGCCAGCAGCCAAGATCCTAGCGGGAGGGCGGTTTTCTACGAGCAGTACTTC
d_gene: TRBD2
v_gene: TRBV4-2
abundance: NA
j_gene: TRBJ2-7

CDR3aa: CASSLGTGFVKGEQFF
CDR3nt: TGTGCCAGCTCACTTGGGACAGGCTTTGTTAAGGGTGAGCAGTTCTTC
d_gene: TRBD1
v_gene: TRBV18
abundance: NA
j_gene: TRBJ2-1

CDR3aa: CASSIKTSGRKNEQFF
CDR3nt: TGTGCCAGCAGCATAAAGACTAGCGGGAGAAAGAATGAGCAGTTCTTC
d_gene: TRBD2
v_gene: TRBV7-9
abundance: NA
j_gene: TRBJ2-1

CDR3aa: CASSFGSLAGYEQFF
CDR3nt: TGCGCCAGCAGTTTCGGCAGCCTCGCAGGGTATGAGCAGTTCTTC
d_gene: NA
v_gene: TRBV5-1
abundance: NA
j_gene: TRBJ2-1

CDR3aa: CASSAIGRNSEAFF
CDR3nt: TGTGCCAGCTCAGCGATAGGCCGTAACTCTGAAGCTTTCTTT
d_gene: NA
v_gene: TRBV18
abundance: NA
j_gene: TRBJ1-1

CDR3aa: CASSQNPMDSGNQPQHF
CDR3nt: TGCGCCAGCAGTCAAAACCCTATGGACAGCGGCAATCAGCCCCAGCATTTT
d_gene: NA
v_gene: TRBV23-1
abundance: NA
j_gene: TRBJ1-5

CDR3aa: CASTFEAPNTEAFF
CDR3nt: TGTGCCAGCACTTTTGAGGCCCCGAACACTGAAGCTTTCTTT
d_gene: NA
v_gene: TRBV28
abundance: once
j_gene: TRBJ1-1

CDR3aa: CASSQTTTSSYNEQFF
CDR3nt: TGCGCCAGCAGCCAAACGACAACGAGCTCCTACAATGAGCAGTTCTTC
d_gene: NA
v_gene: TRBV4-1
abundance: NA
j_gene: TRBJ2-1

CDR3aa: CSASGAFRPQHF
CDR3nt: TGCAGTGCTTCAGGGGCCTTTCGGCCCCAGCATTTT
d_gene: NA
v_gene: TRBV20-1
abundance: NA
j_gene: TRBJ1-5

CDR3aa: CASGGTEDEKLFF
CDR3nt: TGTGCCAGCGGTGGGACAGAAGATGAAAAACTGTTTTTT
d_gene: TRBD1
v_gene: TRBV6-1
abundance: few
j_gene: TRBJ1-4

CDR3aa: CASSFGTGGTGANVLTF
CDR3nt: TGTGCCAGCAGTTTCGGGACAGGGGGCACTGGGGCCAACGTCCTGACTTTC
d_gene: TRBD1
v_gene: TRBV6-5
abundance: NA
j_gene: TRBJ2-6

CDR3aa: CASSAGGIGNQPQHF
CDR3nt: TGTGCCAGCAGTGCAGGGGGCATTGGCAATCAGCCCCAGCATTTT
d_gene: TRBD1
v_gene: TRBV6-2/TRBV6-3
abundance: NA
j_gene: TRBJ1-5

CDR3aa: CASSQTNRGLSTDTQYF
CDR3nt: TGTGCCAGCAGTCAAACGAACAGGGGGTTGAGCACAGATACGCAGTATTTT
d_gene: TRBD1
v_gene: TRBV28
abundance: NA
j_gene: TRBJ2-3

CDR3aa: CASSQVGAINEQYF
CDR3nt: TGCGCCAGCAGCCAAGTAGGAGCGATCAACGAGCAGTACTTC
d_gene: NA
v_gene: TRBV4-1
abundance: NA
j_gene: TRBJ2-7

CDR3aa: CASSQDIVVPEAFF
CDR3nt: TGCGCCAGCAGCCAAGATATAGTGGTCCCTGAAGCTTTCTTT
d_gene: NA
v_gene: TRBV4-1
abundance: NA
j_gene: TRBJ1-1

CDR3aa: CASSSGTLTTEAFF
CDR3nt: TGTGCCAGCAGCTCAGGGACCCTTACTACTGAAGCTTTCTTT
d_gene: NA
v_gene: TRBV6-1
abundance: NA
j_gene: TRBJ1-1

CDR3aa: CSARDFAGAYTGELFF
CDR3nt: TGCAGTGCTAGAGATTTTGCGGGAGCGTACACCGGGGAGCTGTTTTTT
d_gene: TRBD2
v_gene: TRBV20-1
abundance: NA
j_gene: TRBJ2-2

CDR3aa: CASSVFVWAGELFF
CDR3nt: TGTGCCAGTAGCGTATTTGTGTGGGCCGGGGAGCTGTTTTTT
d_gene: NA
v_gene: TRBV28
abundance: NA
j_gene: TRBJ2-2

CDR3aa: CASSAYPDTQYF
CDR3nt: TGTGCCAGCAGCGCCTATCCAGATACGCAGTATTTT
d_gene: NA
v_gene: TRBV6-1
abundance: NA
j_gene: TRBJ2-3

CDR3aa: CASSFIGTGGGETQYF
CDR3nt: TGTGCCAGCAGTTTTATTGGGACAGGGGGCGGAGAGACCCAGTACTTC
d_gene: TRBD1
v_gene: TRBV28
abundance: once
j_gene: TRBJ2-5

CDR3aa: CASSSATGGGYGYTF
CDR3nt: TGTGCCAGCAGCTCGGCGACAGGGGGCGGCTATGGCTACACCTTC
d_gene: TRBD1
v_gene: TRBV5-4
abundance: NA
j_gene: TRBJ1-2

CDR3aa: CASTHTPGQGFYGYTF
CDR3nt: TGTGCCAGCACTCACACCCCGGGACAGGGCTTCTATGGCTACACCTTC
d_gene: TRBD1
v_gene: TRBV6-1
abundance: NA
j_gene: TRBJ1-2

CDR3aa: CASSIGSPYNEQFF
CDR3nt: TGTGCCAGCAGCATCGGGTCTCCCTACAATGAGCAGTTCTTC
d_gene: NA
v_gene: TRBV9
abundance: NA
j_gene: TRBJ2-1

CDR3aa: CASSLAAQGRVGELFF
CDR3nt: TGTGCCAGCAGCTTGGCCGCACAGGGGAGGGTTGGGGAGCTGTTTTTT
d_gene: NA
v_gene: TRBV5-6
abundance: NA
j_gene: TRBJ2-2

CDR3aa: CASSPLAGPSKGYTF
CDR3nt: TGCGCCAGCAGCCCCCTGGCGGGACCCTCAAAGGGCTACACCTTC
d_gene: NA
v_gene: TRBV4-1
abundance: NA
j_gene: TRBJ1-2